A selection of T cell receptor beta chains follows, all from one sample in a study of T cell changes during pregnancy in multiple sclerosis. Method: immunoSEQ multiplex PCR; TCRdb's copy keeps in-frame clones and lacks some. The sample has about 24,000 clones, approximately 86% seen once. The material was CD4+ T cells from peripheral blood mononuclear cells, obtained in the second trimester of pregnancy. These receptors were collected from a female donor in good health, enrolled as a control in a pregnancy study. CDR3s include the opening cysteine and the closing phenylalanine or tryptophan. D genes are given only for firm matches. Part of the rows lack a size; the others show once, few, many or a class for expanded clones.

J	D	V	size	DNA	CDR3
TRBJ1-2	NA	TRBV6-5	once	TGTGCCAGCAGTGGAGAATATGGCTACACCTTC	CASSGEYGYTF
TRBJ1-1	NA	TRBV5-1	NA	TGCGCCAGCAGCGAGAGCGTTCAGGGTGGTAACACTGAAGCTTTCTTT	CASSESVQGGNTEAFF
TRBJ2-1	NA	TRBV2	NA	TGTGCCAGCAGTGAAGCCTGGAGGATGAGCTCCTACAATGAGCAGTTCTTC	CASSEAWRMSSYNEQFF
TRBJ2-7	NA	TRBV2	NA	TGTGCCAGCAGTGAGGCTGGTGGGGGGGAGCAGTACTTC	CASSEAGGGEQYF
TRBJ2-1	NA	TRBV9	once	TGTGCCAGCAGCGTAGAGTCCAGCTCCTACAATGAGCAGTTCTTC	CASSVESSSYNEQFF
TRBJ1-3	NA	TRBV7-2	NA	TGTGCCAGCAGCCAGGGAGGAGGTTCCTCTGGAAACACCATATATTTT	CASSQGGGSSGNTIYF
TRBJ1-2	NA	TRBV5-5	NA	TGTGCCAGCAGTCGCCGGGGGGGCTATGGCTACACCTTC	CASSRRGGYGYTF
TRBJ2-7	NA	TRBV12-2	NA	TGTGCAAGTCGCGCGACAGAGAGGGGGAGCCACGAGCAGTACTTC	CASRATERGSHEQYF
TRBJ1-3	NA	TRBV29-1	NA	TGCAGCGTCCCGGGAGGCCTCTCTGGAAACACCATATATTTT	CSVPGGLSGNTIYF
TRBJ2-5	TRBD2	TRBV5-8	NA	TGTGCCAGCAGCTTCTCTCTGGGGACTAGACAAGAGACCCAGTACTTC	CASSFSLGTRQETQYF
TRBJ2-7	TRBD2	TRBV30	NA	TGTGCCTGGAGCGGAGCGGGAGGTTACGAGCAGTACTTC	CAWSGAGGYEQYF
TRBJ1-6	NA	TRBV6-1	NA	TGTGCCAGCAGTGAAACTATTAAGAGCTCCTATAATTCACCCCTCCACTTT	CASSETIKSSYNSPLHF
TRBJ1-1	NA	TRBV7-9	NA	TGTGCCAGCAGCTTAATTAAGGGGCCTGAAGCTTTCTTT	CASSLIKGPEAFF
TRBJ1-5	NA	TRBV7-8	NA	TGTGCCAGCAGCTTAACCGCGGCCGCAGCCGTTAGTAATGCGCCCCAGCATTTT	CASSLTAAAAVSNAPQHF
TRBJ1-2	NA	TRBV11-2	NA	TGTGCCAGCAGCTCTACCATGGACAGACGTGATGGCTACACCTTC	CASSSTMDRRDGYTF
TRBJ2-1	NA	TRBV7-9	NA	TGTGCCAGCAGCTTAGGCCGGGGATCGGGGAATGAGCAGTTCTTC	CASSLGRGSGNEQFF
TRBJ2-7	NA	TRBV10-3	NA	TGTGCCATCAGTGAAGCGAGGGCGGCCGCCGAGCAGTACTTC	CAISEARAAAEQYF
TRBJ2-1	TRBD1	TRBV7-9	NA	TGTGCCAGCAGCTTTCTGCAGGGGGTTTACAATGAGCAGTTCTTC	CASSFLQGVYNEQFF
TRBJ2-1	TRBD2	TRBV6-4	few	TGTGCCAGCAGTGACTCTAGCGGGGGGGCCAATGAGCAGTTCTTC	CASSDSSGGANEQFF
TRBJ2-5	TRBD1	TRBV5-1	once	TGCGCCAGCAGCCTGACAGGGGGGGCTCGGGAGACCCAGTACTTC	CASSLTGGARETQYF
TRBJ2-7	TRBD1	TRBV27	NA	TGTGCCAGCAGTTCGGGACAGGGAATCTCCGAGCAGTACTTC	CASSSGQGISEQYF
TRBJ2-7	NA	TRBV30	once	TGTGCCTGGAGTGTAAGCCATTACGAGCAGTACTTC	CAWSVSHYEQYF